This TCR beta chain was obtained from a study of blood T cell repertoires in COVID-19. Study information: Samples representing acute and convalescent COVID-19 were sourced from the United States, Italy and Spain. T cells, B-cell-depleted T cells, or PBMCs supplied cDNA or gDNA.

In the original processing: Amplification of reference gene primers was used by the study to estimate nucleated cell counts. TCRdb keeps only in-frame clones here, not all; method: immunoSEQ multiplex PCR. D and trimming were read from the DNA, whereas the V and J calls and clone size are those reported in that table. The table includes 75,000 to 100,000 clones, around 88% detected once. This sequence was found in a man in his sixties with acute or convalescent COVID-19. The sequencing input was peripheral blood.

CDR3 loop: CATSDRNGFMNTEAFF. DNA for the CDR3: TGTGCCACCAGTGATAGAAACGGGTTCATGAACACTGAAGCTTTCTTT. The V call is TRBV24-1, the J call TRBJ1-1, with D hard to call. The length of the CDR3 is 16 residues. V was shortened by 3 bases and J by 0 bases, with 13 bases between the two germline ends. Per germline, CDR1 KGHDR and CDR2 SFDVKD.